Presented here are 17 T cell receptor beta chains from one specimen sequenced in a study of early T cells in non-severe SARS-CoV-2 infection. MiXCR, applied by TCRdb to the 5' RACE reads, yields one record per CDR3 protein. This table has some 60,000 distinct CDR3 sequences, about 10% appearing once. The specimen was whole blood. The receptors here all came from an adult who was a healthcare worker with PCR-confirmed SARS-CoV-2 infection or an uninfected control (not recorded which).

The CDR3 loop is CAISDYTEAFF. CDR3 bases: TGTGCCATCAGTGACTACACTGAAGCTTTCTTT. The rearrangement joins TRBV10-3 to TRBJ1-1; no firm D call. The CDR3 runs 11 residues. In germline, CDR1 is ENHRY, CDR2 SYGVKD. Trimming removed 3 bases from V and 3 bases from J, with 2 bases in between.

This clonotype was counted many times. This CDR3 reads CSERDRSNEQFF. In nucleotides, the CDR3 is TGCAGCGAACGGGACAGGTCAAATGAGCAGTTCTTC. V gene TRBV29-1 combines with J gene TRBJ2-1, with 8 positions matching TRBD1. The CDR3 spans 12 residues. The ends lost 7 bases at V and 7 bases at J; junction bases unmatched: 6. From germline, CDR1 is SQVTM and CDR2 ANQGSEA.

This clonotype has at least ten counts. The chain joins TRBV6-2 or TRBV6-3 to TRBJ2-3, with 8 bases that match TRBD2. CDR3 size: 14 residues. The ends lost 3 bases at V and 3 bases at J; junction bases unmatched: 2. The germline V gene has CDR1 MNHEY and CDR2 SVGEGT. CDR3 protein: CASSYGGRTDTQYF. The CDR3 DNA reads TGTGCCAGCAGTTATGGCGGGAGGACAGATACGCAGTATTTT.

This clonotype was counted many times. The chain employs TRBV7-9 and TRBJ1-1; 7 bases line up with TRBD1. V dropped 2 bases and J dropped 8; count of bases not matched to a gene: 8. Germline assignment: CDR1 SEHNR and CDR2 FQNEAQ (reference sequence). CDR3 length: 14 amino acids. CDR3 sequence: CASSLRGGLTEAFF. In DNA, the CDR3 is TGTGCCAGCAGCTTAAGAGGGGGCTTAACGGAAGCTTTCTTT.

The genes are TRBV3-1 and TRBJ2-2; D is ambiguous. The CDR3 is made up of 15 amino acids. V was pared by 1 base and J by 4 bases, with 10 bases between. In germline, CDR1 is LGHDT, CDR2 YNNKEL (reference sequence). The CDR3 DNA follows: TGTGCCAGCAGCCAAGGCCCGGTATCCACCGGGGAGCTGTTTTTT. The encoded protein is CASSQGPVSTGELFF.

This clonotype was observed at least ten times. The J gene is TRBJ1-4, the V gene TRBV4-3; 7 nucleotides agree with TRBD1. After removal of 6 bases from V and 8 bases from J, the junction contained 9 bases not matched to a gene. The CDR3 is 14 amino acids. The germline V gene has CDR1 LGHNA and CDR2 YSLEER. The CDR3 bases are TGCGCCAGCAGTCCACAGGGGCGGGGAGAAAAACTGTTTTTT. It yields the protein CASSPQGRGEKLFF.

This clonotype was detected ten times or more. The CDR3 region is CASNPGSGRSTDTQYF. The CDR3 DNA is TGTGCCAGCAACCCAGGAAGCGGCAGGAGCACAGATACGCAGTATTTT. The gene calls are TRBV7-2 and TRBJ2-3; D possibly corresponds to TRBD2 (5 bases). Germline V gene data show CDR1 as SGHTA and CDR2 as FQGNSA. The V and J ends lost 7 bases and 0 bases respectively, with 17 bases between them. The CDR3 is 16 residues long.

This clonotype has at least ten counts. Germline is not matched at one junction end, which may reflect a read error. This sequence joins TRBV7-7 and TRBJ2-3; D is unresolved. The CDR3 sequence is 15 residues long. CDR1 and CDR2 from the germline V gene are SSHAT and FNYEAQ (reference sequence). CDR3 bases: TGTGCTAGCAGCCAGAGGCGGAGTAGCACAGATACGCAGTATTTT. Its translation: CASSQRRSSTDTQYF.

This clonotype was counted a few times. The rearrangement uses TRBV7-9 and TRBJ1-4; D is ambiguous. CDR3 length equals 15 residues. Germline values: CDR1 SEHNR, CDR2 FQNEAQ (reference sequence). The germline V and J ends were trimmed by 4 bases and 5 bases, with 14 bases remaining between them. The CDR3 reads CASSSDFGENEKLFF. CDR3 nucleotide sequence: TGTGCCAGCAGCTCAGATTTCGGGGAAAATGAAAAACTGTTTTTT.

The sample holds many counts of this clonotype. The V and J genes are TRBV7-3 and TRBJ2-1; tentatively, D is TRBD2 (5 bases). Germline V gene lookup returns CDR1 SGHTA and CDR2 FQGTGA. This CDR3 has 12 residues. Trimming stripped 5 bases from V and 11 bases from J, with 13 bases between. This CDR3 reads CASSPPGEKQFF. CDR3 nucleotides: TGTGCCAGCAGCCCCCCCGGGGAGAAGCAGTTCTTC.

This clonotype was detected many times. The CDR3 nucleotides read TGCGCCAGCAGTGGGACTTACAGCTCCTACGAGCAGTACTTC. Amino acid sequence: CASSGTYSSYEQYF. The rearrangement joins TRBV5-1 to TRBJ2-7; maybe TRBD2 (6 bases). V was shortened by 5 bases and J by 0 bases, with 12 bases between the two germline ends. The germline V gene has CDR1 SGHRS and CDR2 YFSETQ. The CDR3 contains 14 residues.

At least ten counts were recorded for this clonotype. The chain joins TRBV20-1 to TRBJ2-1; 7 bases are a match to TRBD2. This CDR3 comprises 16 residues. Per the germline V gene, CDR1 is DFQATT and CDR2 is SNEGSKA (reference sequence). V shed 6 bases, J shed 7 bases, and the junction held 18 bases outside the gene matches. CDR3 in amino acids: CSAPTREGGPGNEQFF. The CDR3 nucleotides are TGCAGTGCGCCGACCAGGGAGGGAGGGCCCGGGAATGAGCAGTTCTTC.

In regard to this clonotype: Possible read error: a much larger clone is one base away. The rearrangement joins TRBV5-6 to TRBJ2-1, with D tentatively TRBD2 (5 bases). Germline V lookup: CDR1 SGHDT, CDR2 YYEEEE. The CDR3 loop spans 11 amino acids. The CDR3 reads CASSTRDEQCF. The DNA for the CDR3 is TGTGCCAGCAGCACGAGGGATGAGCAGTGCTTC.

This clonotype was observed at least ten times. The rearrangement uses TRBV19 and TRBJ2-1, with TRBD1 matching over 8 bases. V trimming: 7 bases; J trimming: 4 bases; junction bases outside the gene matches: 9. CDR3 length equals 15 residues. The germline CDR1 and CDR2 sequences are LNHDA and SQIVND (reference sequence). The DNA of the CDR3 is TGTGCCAGTAATAAACCGGGACAGGTGTACAATGAGCAGTTCTTC. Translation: CASNKPGQVYNEQFF.

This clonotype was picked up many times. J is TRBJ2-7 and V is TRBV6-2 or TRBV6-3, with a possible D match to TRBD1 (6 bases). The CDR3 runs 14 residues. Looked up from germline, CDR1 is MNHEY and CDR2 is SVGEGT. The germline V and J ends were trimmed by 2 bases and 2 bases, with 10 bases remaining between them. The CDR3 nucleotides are TGTGCCAGCAGTTACGAGACAGGCCCCTACGAGCAGTACTTC. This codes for CASSYETGPYEQYF.

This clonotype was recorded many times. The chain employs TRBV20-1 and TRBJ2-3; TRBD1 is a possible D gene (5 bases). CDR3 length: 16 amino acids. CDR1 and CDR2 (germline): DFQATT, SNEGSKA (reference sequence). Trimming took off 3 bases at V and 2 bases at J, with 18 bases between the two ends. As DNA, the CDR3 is TGCAGTGCTAGCGAGGCGGTGCAGGGCCTCACAGATACGCAGTATTTT. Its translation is CSASEAVQGLTDTQYF.

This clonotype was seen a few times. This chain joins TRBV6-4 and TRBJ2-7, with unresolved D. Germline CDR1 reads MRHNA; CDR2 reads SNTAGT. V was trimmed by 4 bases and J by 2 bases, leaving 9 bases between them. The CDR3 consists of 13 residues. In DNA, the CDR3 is TGTGCCAGCAGTGGGAAGGTTACCTACGAGCAGTACTTC. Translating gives CASSGKVTYEQYF.